The 4 T cell receptor beta chains below were found in one sample sequenced in a study of cytomegalovirus exposure and HLA in healthy donors (dated 2017 in TCRdb). The library relied on the immunoSEQ multiplex PCR assay. For the multiplex PCR, a mixture combining 60 forward primers for TCR Vbeta segments and 13 reverse primers for TCR Jbeta segments was used. Imported from immuneACCESS, the table was reduced by TCRdb to in-frame sequences with V and J called. These copies leave out some clones; in studies compared against another copy, an unresolved V gene accounts for under half, and the cause of the remainder is not known. For this sample there are under 100,000 clones; about three fifths appear just once. The ten largest account for around 5.5% of the sample. The sample was PBMCs. These receptors were obtained from a woman aged 30 to 39 in good health and CMV-seropositive.

This rearrangement joins TRBV2 to TRBJ1-1; D remains ambiguous. In germline, CDR1 is SNHLY, CDR2 FYNNEI. CDR3 length equals 13 residues. V lost 8 bases and J lost 1, with 11 bases in between. CDR3 residues: CASAVHKNTEAFF. CDR3 sequence (DNA): TGTGCCAGCGCCGTACATAAGAACACTGAAGCTTTCTTT.

The chain couples TRBV5-1 to TRBJ2-1, with 13 bases that match TRBD2. This CDR3 contains 15 residues. CDR1 is SGHRS and CDR2 is YFSETQ in the germline V gene. The V and J ends lost 6 bases and 3 bases, in that order; junction bases with no gene match: 3. CDR3 protein: CASIGTSGNYNEQFF. In DNA form, the CDR3 reads TGCGCCAGCATCGGGACTAGCGGGAACTACAATGAGCAGTTCTTC.

The chain employs TRBV2 and TRBJ2-4; a possible D gene is TRBD1 (6 bases). The CDR3 consists of 16 residues. Per germline, CDR1 SNHLY and CDR2 FYNNEI. V was cut by 5 bases and J by 7 bases, with 21 bases left in between. For the CDR3, the DNA is TGTGCCAGCAGTTACCGAACAGGGCTGGGTTTTAACATTCAGTACTTC. Its translation is CASSYRTGLGFNIQYF.

The CDR3, as DNA: TGTGCCAGCAGTTACTTAGCGGGGGGGCCTGGAGAGACCCAGTACTTC. Translated: CASSYLAGGPGETQYF. The V call is TRBV6-6, the J call TRBJ2-5, with 11 bases fitting TRBD2. After removal of 1 base from V and 4 bases from J, the junction contained 5 bases not matched to a gene. The CDR3 extends over 16 amino acids. Per germline, CDR1 MNHNY and CDR2 SVGAGI (reference sequence).